This is a list of T cell receptor beta chains from one sample in a study of spatial heterogeneity in lung cancer. TCRdb re-analysed the 5' RACE reads in MiXCR, keeping a single row per CDR3 protein. The repertoire holds approximately 2,000 distinct CDR3 sequences, around 5% seen once, with about 8.2% in the top ten. Sequencing used lung tumor tissue, obtained at surgery. The source of these receptors is a male donor with early-stage non-small cell lung cancer. Each CDR3 is given with its conserved first and last residue. The order of the fields is D gene, J gene, clone size, V gene, CDR3 DNA, CDR3 protein. D genes are given only for firm matches. The size entry is marked missing in some rows and otherwise reads once, few, many or a size class.

D: .; J: TRBJ2-7; size: medium-sized; V: TRBV19; DNA: TGTGCCAGTAGTATGATCGGGGACACGGTAGTAGAGCAGTACTTC; CDR3: CASSMIGDTVVEQYF
D: .; J: TRBJ1-1; size: few; V: TRBV28; DNA: TGTGCCAGCAGTTTATGGGCAGACAATGAAGCTTTCTTT; CDR3: CASSLWADNEAFF
D: .; J: TRBJ2-1; size: large; V: TRBV20-1; DNA: TGCAGTGCTGGACTAGGGGGGTTGGAGCAGTTCTTC; CDR3: CSAGLGGLEQFF
D: .; J: TRBJ1-2; size: medium-sized; V: TRBV28; DNA: TGTGCCAGCAGTTTAGGAGGAAGGTTAGGCTATGGCTACACCTTC; CDR3: CASSLGGRLGYGYTF
D: TRBD2; J: TRBJ2-7; size: many; V: TRBV20-1; DNA: TGCAGTGCCGGGCTCGCGGGGGGACTCTACGAGCAGTACTTC; CDR3: CSAGLAGGLYEQYF
D: TRBD2; J: TRBJ2-2; size: large; V: TRBV28; DNA: TGTGCCAGCAGCCCGAGCGGGAGCCGCACCGGGGAGCTGTTTTTT; CDR3: CASSPSGSRTGELFF
D: .; J: TRBJ2-2; size: medium-sized; V: TRBV5-4; DNA: TGTGCCAGCAGCTTAGTGGGAGTAGGTACCGGGGAGCTGTTTTTT; CDR3: CASSLVGVGTGELFF
D: .; J: TRBJ2-7; size: few; V: TRBV7-2; DNA: TGTGCCAGCAGCGCCAGAGTAAGCTCCTACGAGCAGTACTTC; CDR3: CASSARVSSYEQYF
D: .; J: TRBJ2-1; size: medium-sized; V: TRBV7-2; DNA: TGTGCCAGCAGCCTAGGACGCTACAATGAGCAGTTCTTC; CDR3: CASSLGRYNEQFF
D: .; J: TRBJ2-5; size: medium-sized; V: TRBV20-1; DNA: TGCAGTGCTAGGAAGCTGGAATGGCAAGAGACCCAGTACTTC; CDR3: CSARKLEWQETQYF
D: TRBD1; J: TRBJ2-2; size: large; V: TRBV7-9; DNA: TGTGCCAGCAGCCTACAGGGGGCGACCACCGGGGAGCTGTTTTTT; CDR3: CASSLQGATTGELFF
D: .; J: TRBJ1-1; size: medium-sized; V: TRBV14; DNA: TGTGCCAGCAGCCAAGAGACCGGGGCTGGCACTGAAGCTTTCTTT; CDR3: CASSQETGAGTEAFF
D: .; J: TRBJ2-7; size: large; V: TRBV5-6; DNA: TGTGCCAGCAGCGGGAACGTCGGGATCTCCTACGAGCAGTACTTC; CDR3: CASSGNVGISYEQYF
D: TRBD2; J: TRBJ2-1; size: .; V: TRBV6-5; DNA: TGTGCCAGCAGTTACTCTTATCGGGCTAGCGGGGGTAATGAGCAGTTCTTC; CDR3: CASSYSYRASGGNEQFF
D: .; J: TRBJ2-3; size: large; V: TRBV20-1; DNA: TGCAGTGCTAGAGAAAGTCGCCAGGATACGCAGTATTTT; CDR3: CSARESRQDTQYF
D: .; J: TRBJ2-7; size: .; V: TRBV28; DNA: TGTGCCAGCAGTTTAAGGTTGACGGACTACGAGCAGTACTTC; CDR3: CASSLRLTDYEQYF
D: .; J: TRBJ2-5; size: medium-sized; V: TRBV7-7; DNA: TGTGCCAGCAGCTTAGCGGGGCGGGGCCCCCAAGAGACCCAGTACTTC; CDR3: CASSLAGRGPQETQYF